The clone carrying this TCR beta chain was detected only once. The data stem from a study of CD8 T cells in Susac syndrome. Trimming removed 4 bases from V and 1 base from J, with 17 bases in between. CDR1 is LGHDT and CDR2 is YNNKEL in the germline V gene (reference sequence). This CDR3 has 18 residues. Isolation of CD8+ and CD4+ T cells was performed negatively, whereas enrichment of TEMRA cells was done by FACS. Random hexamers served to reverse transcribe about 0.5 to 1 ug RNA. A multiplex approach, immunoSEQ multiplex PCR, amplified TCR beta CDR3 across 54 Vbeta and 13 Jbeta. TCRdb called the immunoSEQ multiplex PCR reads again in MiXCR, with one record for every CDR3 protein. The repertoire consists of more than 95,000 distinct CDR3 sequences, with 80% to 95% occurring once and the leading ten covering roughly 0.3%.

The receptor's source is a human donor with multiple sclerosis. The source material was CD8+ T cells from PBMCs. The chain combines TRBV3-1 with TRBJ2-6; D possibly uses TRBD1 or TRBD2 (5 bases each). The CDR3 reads CASSPTGRGRSGANVLTF. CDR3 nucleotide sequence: TGTGCCAGCAGCCCCACGGGTAGGGGACGATCTGGGGCCAACGTCCTGACTTTC.